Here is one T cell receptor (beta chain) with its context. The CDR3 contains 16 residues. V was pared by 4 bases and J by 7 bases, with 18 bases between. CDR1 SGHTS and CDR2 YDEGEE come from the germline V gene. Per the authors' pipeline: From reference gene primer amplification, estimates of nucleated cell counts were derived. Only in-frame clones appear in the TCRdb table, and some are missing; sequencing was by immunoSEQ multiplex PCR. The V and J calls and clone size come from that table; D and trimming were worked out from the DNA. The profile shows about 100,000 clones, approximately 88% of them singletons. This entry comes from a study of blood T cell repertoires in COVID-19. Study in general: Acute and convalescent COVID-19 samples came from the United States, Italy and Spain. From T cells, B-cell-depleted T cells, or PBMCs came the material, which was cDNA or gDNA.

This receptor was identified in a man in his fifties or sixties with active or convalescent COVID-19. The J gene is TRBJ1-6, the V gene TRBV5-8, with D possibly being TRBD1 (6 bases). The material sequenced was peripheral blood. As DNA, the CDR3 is TGTGCCAGCAGCCTGGATGGGGGGGGCCCGAATTCACCCCTCCACTTT. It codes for CASSLDGGGPNSPLHF.